The source of this T cell receptor (beta chain) is a study of OX40 agonist ivuxolimab in advanced cancers. Study-wide points: More expanded clones were seen, on average, in CD8+ T cells than in CD4+. CD4+ and CD8+ blood T cells expanded clonally by week 6 at 0.1 to 3.0 mg/kg.

Blood samples were obtained at baseline, cycle 4 day 1, and cycle 7 day 1. Comment on this clone: The target antigen is unknown.

TCRdb keeps only in-frame clones here, not all; method: immunoSEQ multiplex PCR. The sample includes roughly 66,000 clones, 75% to 90% of them seen just once. The germline CDR1 and CDR2 sequences are SEHNR and FQNEAQ (reference sequence). The CDR3 covers 17 residues. V was pared by 5 bases and J by 0 bases, with 17 bases between. The sequence derives from an adult with an advanced solid tumor such as melanoma, head and neck, liver or kidney cancer. The chain uses TRBV7-9 and TRBJ2-1; the D gene could be TRBD1 or TRBD2 (5 bases each). The sequenced sample was CD4+ or CD8+ T cells sorted from blood, obtained in a trial of the OX40 agonist ivuxolimab. The CDR3 DNA reads as TGTGCCAGCAGCCCGGGGACGGAAATGAGCTCCTACAATGAGCAGTTCTTC. This encodes CASSPGTEMSSYNEQFF.